The following is a T cell receptor (beta chain) sequence with its context. Its target is not known. CDR1 and CDR2 from the germline V gene are SGDLS and YYNGEE. V was cut by 0 bases and J by 0 bases, with 10 bases left in between. CDR3 length: 16 amino acids. Every bulk PBMC sample received the same 350 ng of DNA. This table comes from immunoSEQ multiplex PCR, and its TCRdb copy is limited to in-frame clones, with some not included. The sample includes 15,000 to 20,000 clones, approximately 90% of them seen just once. Noted time point: pre-treatment baseline. At 12 weeks after first infusion, RECIST 1.1 defined response for most patients. Patients had no prior systemic cancer treatment, immunosuppressants or other active cancers. The source of the sample is a study of blood T cell dynamics during melanoma immunotherapy. Study-wide results and caveats: At W3, later disease-control patients showed bifurcated PBMC repertoire changes, unlike progressors.

The TCR was taken from a human donor with melanoma. The specimen comprised blood, sampled from a patient treated with checkpoint blockade. V usage is TRBV9 and J usage is TRBJ2-1; D might be TRBD1 or TRBD2, each matching 5 bases. CDR3 sequence: CASSVAAGTSYNEQFF. Written as DNA, the CDR3 is TGTGCCAGCAGCGTAGCCGCAGGGACCTCCTACAATGAGCAGTTCTTC.